The 13 T cell receptor beta chains reported below all come from one sample, sequenced in a study of shared clonotypes between healthy human individuals (dated by TCRdb to the early 2020s). The method behind the library was the immunoSEQ multiplex PCR assay. TCRdb stores this immuneACCESS table with in-frame sequences only. Part of the clones is absent; in the studies checked, under half of the shortfall reflects unresolved V genes, and no reason is known for the rest. The sample table lists about 2.4 million clones, more than 85% of them with a count of one. Roughly 0.36% of the sample lies in the top ten. Sequenced material: naive CD4+ T cells from PBMCs. The cell subset or site label here, explained by the study, means: CD45RA+ positively selected. These receptors all stem from a man between 18 and 29 years old in good health. Some clones in this sample may be carry-over from other donors' samples.

The chain couples TRBV7-2 to TRBJ2-5, with D tentatively TRBD1 or TRBD2 (5 bases each). CDR1 is SGHTA, CDR2 FQGNSA, per germline. There are 14 residues in the CDR3. The V and J ends lost 5 bases and 4 bases respectively, with 14 bases between them. The CDR3, as DNA: TGTGCCAGCAGCCGGGGCAGGGTCGCAGAGACCCAGTACTTC. The encoded protein is CASSRGRVAETQYF.

Regarding this clone: Additional DNA sequences in this sample encode the identical CDR3. The rearrangement joins TRBV6-5 to TRBJ1-2; D is unresolved. CDR3 length: 13 amino acids. The germline CDR1 and CDR2 sequences are MNHEY and SVGAGI. V was clipped by 5 bases and J by 2 bases, with 9 bases between them. The CDR3 protein is CASSRTANYGYTF. The CDR3 coding sequence is TGTGCCAGCAGTCGGACGGCCAACTATGGCTACACCTTC.

The genes are TRBV5-5 and TRBJ2-7; 11 bases match TRBD1. After removal of 8 bases from V and 4 bases from J, the junction contained 8 bases not matched to a gene. CDR3 length: 14 amino acids. Per germline, CDR1 SGHKS and CDR2 YYEKEE (reference sequence). This chain's CDR3 is CASFPGTGGYEQYF. Here the CDR3 DNA reads TGTGCCAGTTTTCCCGGGACAGGGGGTTACGAGCAGTACTTC.

J is TRBJ1-5 and V is TRBV19; possible D gene TRBD1, 6 bases. The V end lost 7 bases, the J end lost 5 bases, and 15 bases lay between the germline ends. The CDR3 length is 14 residues. The germline V gene has CDR1 LNHDA and CDR2 SQIVND (reference sequence). CDR3 bases: TGTGCCAGTATGTCCGGGACACAATATCAGCCCCAGCATTTT. It yields the protein CASMSGTQYQPQHF.

V gene TRBV4-3 combines with J gene TRBJ2-2; 11 nucleotides align to TRBD2. The J segment lost 1 base and the V segment lost 4 bases, leaving 8 bases of the junction unmatched. CDR3 length equals 18 residues. Germline V lookup: CDR1 LGHNA, CDR2 YSLEER. The CDR3 loop is CASSPSGRKNRNTGELFF. CDR3 bases: TGCGCCAGCAGCCCTAGCGGGAGGAAGAATCGGAACACCGGGGAGCTGTTTTTT.

This clone was seen a few times. This sequence joins TRBV5-1 and TRBJ1-2; tentative D call: TRBD1 (6 bases). The CDR3 contains 13 residues. The V gene's germline CDR1 is SGHRS and CDR2 YFSETQ. Trimming stripped 3 bases from V and 8 bases from J, with 14 bases between. The CDR3 reads CASSSNRVDGYTF. In nucleotides, the CDR3 is TGCGCCAGCAGCTCTAACAGGGTTGACGGCTACACCTTC.

V and J are TRBV19 and TRBJ2-1, with D possibly matching TRBD1 (6 bases). The ends were cut back, 3 bases at V and 4 bases at J, with 10 bases in the middle. The length of the CDR3 is 14 residues. Per germline, CDR1 LNHDA and CDR2 SQIVND (reference sequence). The DNA for the CDR3 is TGTGCCAGTAGTATCACAGGGTTTTACAATGAGCAGTTCTTC. Protein sequence: CASSITGFYNEQFF.

The chain carries TRBV5-1 and TRBJ2-7; possibly TRBD1 or TRBD2 for D (5 bases each). The CDR3 loop spans 14 amino acids. The V gene lost 0 bases and the J gene lost 5 bases, with 12 bases spanning the gap. CDR1 is SGHRS, CDR2 YFSETQ, per germline. The CDR3, as DNA: TGCGCCAGCAGCTTGGAGGGGACGGCACACGAGCAGTACTTC. It yields the protein CASSLEGTAHEQYF.

Comments on this clone: The sample holds other DNA sequences that translate to the same CDR3. The chain employs TRBV6-1 and TRBJ1-5; tentative D call: TRBD1 (5 bases). The CDR3 consists of 14 residues. Trimming pared 6 bases from V and 1 base from J, leaving 10 bases between. In germline, CDR1 is MNHNS, CDR2 SASEGT. CDR3 amino acids: CASSWGGSNQPQHF. In DNA form, the CDR3 reads TGTGCCAGCAGCTGGGGGGGAAGCAATCAGCCCCAGCATTTT.

This rearrangement joins TRBV5-5 to TRBJ2-7; D may be TRBD2 (5 bases). The germline V and J ends were trimmed by 8 bases and 7 bases, with 13 bases remaining between them. In germline, CDR1 is SGHKS, CDR2 YYEKEE (reference sequence). The CDR3 runs to 11 residues. Written as DNA, the CDR3 is TGTGCCAGAAGTTTCAGAGGGGAGCAGTACTTC. Amino acids: CARSFRGEQYF.

The CDR3 reads CASSLEGGVYEKLFF. The CDR3 coding sequence is TGCGCCAGCAGCTTGGAGGGAGGGGTGTACGAAAAACTGTTTTTT. The chain links TRBV5-1 to TRBJ1-4, with D possibly TRBD1 on 5 matching bases. This CDR3 spans 15 amino acids. Trimming stripped 0 bases from V and 8 bases from J, with 14 bases between. Germline loops: CDR1 SGHRS, CDR2 YFSETQ. Looking up the rest from reference TRBV5-1 and TRBJ1-4 gives the full variable domain: KAGVTQTPRYLIKTRGQQVTLSCSPISGHRSVSWYQQTPGQGLQFLFEYFSETQRNKGNFPGRFSGRQFSNSRSEMNVSTLELGDSALYLCASSLEGGVYEKLFFGSGTQLSVL.

The CDR3 reads CASSAQVGYPYEQYF. The CDR3 nucleotides are TGTGCCAGCAGCGCCCAGGTTGGCTATCCCTACGAGCAGTACTTC. The chain recombines TRBV9 with TRBJ2-7; D is uncertain. CDR3 size: 15 residues. V was shortened by 3 bases and J by 2 bases, with 15 bases between the two germline ends. Germline CDR1 SGDLS, CDR2 YYNGEE. The complete variable domain, with remaining parts taken from reference TRBV9 and TRBJ2-7, reads DSGVTQTPKHLITATGQRVTLRCSPRSGDLSVYWYQQSLDQGLQFLIQYYNGEERAKGNILERFSAQQFPDLHSELNLSSLELGDSALYFCASSAQVGYPYEQYFGPGTRLTVT.

The chain has TRBV10-3 and TRBJ2-1; D is unclear. Germline CDR1 reads ENHRY; CDR2 reads SYGVKD. The V and J ends lost 2 bases and 2 bases respectively, with 7 bases between them. This CDR3 is built from 14 residues. The CDR3 loop is CAISEDIAYNEQFF. Here the CDR3 DNA reads TGTGCCATCAGTGAGGACATCGCCTACAATGAGCAGTTCTTC.